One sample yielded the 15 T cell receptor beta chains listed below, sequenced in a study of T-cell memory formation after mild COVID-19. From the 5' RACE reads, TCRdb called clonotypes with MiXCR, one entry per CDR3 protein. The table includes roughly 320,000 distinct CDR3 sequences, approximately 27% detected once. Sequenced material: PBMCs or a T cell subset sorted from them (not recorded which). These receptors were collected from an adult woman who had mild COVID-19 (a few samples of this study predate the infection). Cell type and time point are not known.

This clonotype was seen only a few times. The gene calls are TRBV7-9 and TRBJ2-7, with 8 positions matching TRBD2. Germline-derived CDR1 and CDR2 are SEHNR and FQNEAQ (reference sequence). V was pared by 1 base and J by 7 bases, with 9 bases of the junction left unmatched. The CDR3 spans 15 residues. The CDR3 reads CASSLGVGGGPEQYF. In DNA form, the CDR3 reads TGTGCCAGCAGCTTAGGGGTCGGCGGGGGGCCGGAGCAGTACTTC.

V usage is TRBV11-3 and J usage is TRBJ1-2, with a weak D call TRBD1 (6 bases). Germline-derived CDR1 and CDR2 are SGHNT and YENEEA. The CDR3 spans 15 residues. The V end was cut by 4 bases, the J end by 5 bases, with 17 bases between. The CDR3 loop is CASSSRQQGAYGYTF. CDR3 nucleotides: TGTGCCAGCAGCTCACGGCAACAGGGAGCATATGGCTACACCTTC.

The chain's CDR3 is CSASGGDGAQYF. The CDR3 DNA reads TGCAGTGCTAGTGGGGGGGACGGGGCCCAGTACTTC. The gene calls are TRBV20-1 and TRBJ2-5, with 7 bases fitting TRBD2. The J segment lost 9 bases and the V segment lost 3 bases, leaving 7 bases of the junction unmatched. In germline, CDR1 is DFQATT, CDR2 SNEGSKA (reference sequence). This CDR3 spans 12 amino acids.

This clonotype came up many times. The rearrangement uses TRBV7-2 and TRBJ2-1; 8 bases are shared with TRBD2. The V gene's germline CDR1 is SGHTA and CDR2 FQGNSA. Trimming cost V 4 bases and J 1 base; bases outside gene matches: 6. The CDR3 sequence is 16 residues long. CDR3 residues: CASSSQAGVSYNEQFF. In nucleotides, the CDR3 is TGTGCCAGCAGCTCCCAAGCGGGAGTTTCCTACAATGAGCAGTTCTTC.

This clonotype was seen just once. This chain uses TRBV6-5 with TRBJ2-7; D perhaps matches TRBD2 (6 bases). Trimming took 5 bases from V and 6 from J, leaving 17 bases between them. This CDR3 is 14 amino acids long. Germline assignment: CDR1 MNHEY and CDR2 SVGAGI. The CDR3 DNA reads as TGTGCCAGCAGTCTAGCGTTGGATTCACCCGAGCAGTACTTC. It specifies CASSLALDSPEQYF.

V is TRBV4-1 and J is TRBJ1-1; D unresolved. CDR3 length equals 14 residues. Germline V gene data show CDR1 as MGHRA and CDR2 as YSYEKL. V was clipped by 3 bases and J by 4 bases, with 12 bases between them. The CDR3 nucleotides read TGCGCCAGCAGCCACCCGACGCGGAGCACTGAAGCTTTCTTT. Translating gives CASSHPTRSTEAFF.

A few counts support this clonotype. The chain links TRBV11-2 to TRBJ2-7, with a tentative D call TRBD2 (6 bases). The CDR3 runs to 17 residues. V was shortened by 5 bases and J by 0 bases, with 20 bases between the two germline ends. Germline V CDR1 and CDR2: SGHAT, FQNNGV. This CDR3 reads CASSPAFSGGTSYEQYF. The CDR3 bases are TGTGCCAGCAGCCCAGCCTTTAGCGGCGGGACCTCCTACGAGCAGTACTTC.

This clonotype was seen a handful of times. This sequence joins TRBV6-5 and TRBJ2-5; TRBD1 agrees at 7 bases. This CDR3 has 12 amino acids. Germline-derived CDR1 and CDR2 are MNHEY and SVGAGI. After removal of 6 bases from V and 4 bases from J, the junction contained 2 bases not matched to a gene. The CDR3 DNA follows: TGTGCCAGCAGCTGGGACAGAGAGACCCAGTACTTC. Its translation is CASSWDRETQYF.

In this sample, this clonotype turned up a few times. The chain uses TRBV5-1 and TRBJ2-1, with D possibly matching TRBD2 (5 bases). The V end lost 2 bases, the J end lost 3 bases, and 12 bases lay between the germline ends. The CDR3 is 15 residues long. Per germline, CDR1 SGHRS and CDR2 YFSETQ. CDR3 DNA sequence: TGCGCCAGCAGCTTTGATATAGGAGGCTACAATGAGCAGTTCTTC. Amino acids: CASSFDIGGYNEQFF.

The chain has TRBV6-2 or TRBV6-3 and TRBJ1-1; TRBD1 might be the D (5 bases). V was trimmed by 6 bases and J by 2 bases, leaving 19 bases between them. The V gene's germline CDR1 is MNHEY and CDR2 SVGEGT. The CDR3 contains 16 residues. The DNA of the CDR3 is TGTGCCAGCAGAACCGCCGGGACGCTCTCCAACACTGAAGCTTTCTTT. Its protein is CASRTAGTLSNTEAFF.

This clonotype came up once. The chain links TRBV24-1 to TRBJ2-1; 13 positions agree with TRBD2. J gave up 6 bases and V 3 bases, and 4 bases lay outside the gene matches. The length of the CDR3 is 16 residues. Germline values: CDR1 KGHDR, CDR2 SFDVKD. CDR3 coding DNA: TGTGCCACCAGTGATACTAGCGGGGGGGCCTCCAATGAGCAGTTCTTC. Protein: CATSDTSGGASNEQFF.

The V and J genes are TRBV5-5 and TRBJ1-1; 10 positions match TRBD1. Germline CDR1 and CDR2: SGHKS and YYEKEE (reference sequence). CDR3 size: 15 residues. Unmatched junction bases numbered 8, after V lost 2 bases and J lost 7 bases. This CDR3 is CASSFFPGQGNEAFF. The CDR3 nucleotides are TGTGCCAGCAGCTTCTTTCCGGGACAGGGGAATGAAGCTTTCTTT.

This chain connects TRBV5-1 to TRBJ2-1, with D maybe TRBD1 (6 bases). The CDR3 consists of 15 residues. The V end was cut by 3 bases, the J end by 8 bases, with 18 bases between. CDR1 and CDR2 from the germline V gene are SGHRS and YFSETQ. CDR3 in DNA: TGCGCCAGCAGCTCCGGAGGACAGAAAGGGGATGAGCAGTTCTTC. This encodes CASSSGGQKGDEQFF. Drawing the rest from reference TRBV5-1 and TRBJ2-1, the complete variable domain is KAGVTQTPRYLIKTRGQQVTLSCSPISGHRSVSWYQQTPGQGLQFLFEYFSETQRNKGNFPGRFSGRQFSNSRSEMNVSTLELGDSALYLCASSSGGQKGDEQFFGPGTRLTVL.

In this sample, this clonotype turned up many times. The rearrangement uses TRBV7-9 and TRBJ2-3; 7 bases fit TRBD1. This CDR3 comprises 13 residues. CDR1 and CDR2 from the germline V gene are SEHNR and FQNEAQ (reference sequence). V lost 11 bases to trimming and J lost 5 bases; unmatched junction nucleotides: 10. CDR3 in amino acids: CASQRDSQDTQYF. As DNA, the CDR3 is TGTGCCTCCCAACGGGACAGCCAAGATACGCAGTATTTT. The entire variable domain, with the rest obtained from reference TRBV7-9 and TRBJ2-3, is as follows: DTGVSQNPRHKITKRGQNVTFRCDPISEHNRLYWYRQTLGQGPEFLTYFQNEAQLEKSRLLSDRFSAERPKGSFSTLEIQRTEQGDSAMYLCASQRDSQDTQYFGPGTRLTVL.

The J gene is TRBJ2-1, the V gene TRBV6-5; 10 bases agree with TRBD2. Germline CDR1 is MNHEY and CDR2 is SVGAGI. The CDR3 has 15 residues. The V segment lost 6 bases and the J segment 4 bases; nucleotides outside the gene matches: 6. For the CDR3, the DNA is TGTGCCAGCAGAGGGAGCGGGGGGGGATACAATGAGCAGTTCTTC. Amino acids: CASRGSGGGYNEQFF.